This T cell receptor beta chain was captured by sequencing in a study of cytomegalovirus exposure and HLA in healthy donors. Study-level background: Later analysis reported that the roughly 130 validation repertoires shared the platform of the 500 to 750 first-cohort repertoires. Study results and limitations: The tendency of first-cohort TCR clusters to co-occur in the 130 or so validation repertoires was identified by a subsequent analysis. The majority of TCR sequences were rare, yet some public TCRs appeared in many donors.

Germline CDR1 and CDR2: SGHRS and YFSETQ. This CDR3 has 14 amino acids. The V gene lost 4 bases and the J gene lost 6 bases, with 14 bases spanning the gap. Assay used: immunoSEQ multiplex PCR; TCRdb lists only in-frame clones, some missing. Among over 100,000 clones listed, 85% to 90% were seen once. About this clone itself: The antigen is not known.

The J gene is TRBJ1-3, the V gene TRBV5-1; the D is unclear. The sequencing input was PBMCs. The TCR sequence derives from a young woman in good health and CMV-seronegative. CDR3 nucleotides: TGCGCCAGCAGCATGGAGGCAGGTCTAAACACCATATATTTT. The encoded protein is CASSMEAGLNTIYF.